This T cell receptor (beta chain) originates from a study of blood T cell repertoires in COVID-19. In the authors' workflow: It was from reference gene primer amplification that nucleated cell counts were estimated. Measured with immunoSEQ multiplex PCR; TCRdb has only the in-frame clones, and not every one. The DNA was the basis for D and trimming; V, J and clone size are from that table. Of some 270,000 clones listed, 80% to 90% are singletons. The germline CDR1 and CDR2 sequences are SGHNT and YENEEA. The ends lost 4 bases at V and 7 bases at J; junction bases unmatched: 2. This CDR3 comprises 12 residues.

The source of this sequence is a woman aged 70 to 79 with acute or convalescent COVID-19. The sample consisted of peripheral blood. The chain carries TRBV11-3 and TRBJ1-1, with 8 positions matching TRBD1. CDR3 sequence reads: CASSSTGGEAFF. The CDR3 DNA is TGTGCCAGCAGCTCAACAGGGGGTGAAGCTTTCTTT.